This T cell receptor beta chain was identified in a study of cytotoxic CD8 clonotypes in ibrutinib-treated CLL. On the study more broadly: The subjects consisted of about 10 relapsed/refractory and around 15 treatment-naive individuals, with fewer than 18 IGHV unmutated. Sample averages reached 255,043 productive templates and almost 95,000 productive rearrangements. Broader study findings: Measured clonality at baseline was greater than in age-matched healthy donors and tracked with circulating CD8+ T-cell counts.

On this clone: Its target is unknown.

TCRdb keeps only in-frame clones here, not all; method: immunoSEQ multiplex PCR. The repertoire has 130,000 to 150,000 clones, approximately 90% of them found once; the top ten carry approximately 10%. Per germline, CDR1 ENHRY and CDR2 SYGVKD. Trimming removed 5 bases from V and 11 bases from J, with 11 bases in between. This CDR3 contains 11 residues. The sequencing here drew on PBMCs, taken after 12 months of ibrutinib treatment. The V and J genes are TRBV10-3 and TRBJ2-3; D is unclear. The clonotype originates from a human donor with chronic lymphocytic leukemia. The CDR3: CAISSRYEQYF. In DNA form, the CDR3 reads TGTGCCATCAGTTCCCGGTACGAGCAGTATTTT.